The present entry profiles one TCR beta chain with its context. This sample is part of a study of technical replicates of blood from several donors. Assay: immunoSEQ multiplex PCR; the TCRdb copy retains only in-frame clones and omits some. The sample includes 90,000 to 100,000 clones, 90% to 96% of them seen just once. Per germline, CDR1 SGHNT and CDR2 YYREEE (reference sequence). J was trimmed by 4 bases and V by 0 bases; bases with no gene match: 3. This CDR3 has 15 residues. The gene calls are TRBV5-4 and TRBJ2-2, with 7 bases matching TRBD2. The receptor was isolated from a human donor in good health. The sample taken for sequencing was T cells isolated from PBMCs. The CDR3 protein is CASSLGDYRTGELFF. The DNA for the CDR3 is TGTGCCAGCAGCTTGGGGGACTACCGCACCGGGGAGCTGTTTTTT.